This T cell receptor beta chain was sequenced during a study of cytomegalovirus exposure and HLA in healthy donors. Study outcomes and limitations: A reported reduction in N-insertions relative to the roughly 640-donor mean was seen in an Asian-associated ancestry cluster in a later analysis. Productive status was seen about 90% or about 30% of the time for most TCR beta V segments in an earlier analysis. Rare TCR sequences dominated, though some public TCRs recurred in many donors. Sequencing likely generated an artifact that appeared as a cluster of highly shared sequence variants.

With respect to this clone: Its antigen remains unidentified.

The PCR used 60 Vbeta and 13 Jbeta primers. Here immunoSEQ multiplex PCR was the method, and the copy in TCRdb shows in-frame clones only, minus some. Of around 170,000 clones listed, roughly 84% were seen once; the top ten hold about 2.6%. V was cut by 1 base and J by 6 bases, with 6 bases left in between. This CDR3 spans 13 amino acids. Per germline, CDR1 MNHEY and CDR2 SMNVEV (reference sequence). The receptor was isolated from a woman aged 45-65 years in good health and CMV-seropositive. The specimen sequenced was PBMCs. V and J are TRBV27 and TRBJ2-2; D is ambiguous. In nucleotides, the CDR3 is TGTGCCAGCAGTTTATGGTGGCCCGGGGAGCTGTTTTTT. Translating gives CASSLWWPGELFF.